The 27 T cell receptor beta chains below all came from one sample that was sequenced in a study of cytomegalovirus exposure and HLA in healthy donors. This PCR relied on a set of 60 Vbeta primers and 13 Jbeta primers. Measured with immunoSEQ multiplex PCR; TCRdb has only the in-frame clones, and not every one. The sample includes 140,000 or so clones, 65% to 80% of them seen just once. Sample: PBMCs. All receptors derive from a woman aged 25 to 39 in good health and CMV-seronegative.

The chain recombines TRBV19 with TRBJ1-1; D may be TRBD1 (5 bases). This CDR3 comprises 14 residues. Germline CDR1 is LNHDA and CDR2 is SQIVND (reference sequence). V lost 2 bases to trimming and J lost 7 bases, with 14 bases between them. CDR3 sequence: CASSISSAGGEAFF. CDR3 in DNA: TGTGCCAGTAGTATATCTAGCGCCGGGGGTGAAGCTTTCTTT.

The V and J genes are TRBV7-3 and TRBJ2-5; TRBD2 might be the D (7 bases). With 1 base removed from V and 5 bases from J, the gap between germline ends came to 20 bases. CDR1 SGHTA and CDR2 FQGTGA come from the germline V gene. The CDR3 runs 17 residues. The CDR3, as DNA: TGTGCCAGCAGCTTAATTGGCGGGGGCCTAACGGGGGAGACCCAGTACTTC. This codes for CASSLIGGGLTGETQYF.

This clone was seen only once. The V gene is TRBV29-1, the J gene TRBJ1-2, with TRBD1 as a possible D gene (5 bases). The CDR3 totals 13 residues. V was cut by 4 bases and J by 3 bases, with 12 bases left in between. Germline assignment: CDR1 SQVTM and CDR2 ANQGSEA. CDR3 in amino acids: CSVGNGGDYGYTF. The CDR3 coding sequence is TGCAGCGTTGGGAACGGGGGGGACTATGGCTACACCTTC.

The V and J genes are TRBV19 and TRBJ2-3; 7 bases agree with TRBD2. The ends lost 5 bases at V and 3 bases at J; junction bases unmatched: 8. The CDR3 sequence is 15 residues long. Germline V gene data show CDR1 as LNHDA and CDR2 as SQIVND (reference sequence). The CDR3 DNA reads TGTGCCAGTAGTGCTCAACGGGGAGGGACAGATACGCAGTATTTT. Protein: CASSAQRGGTDTQYF.

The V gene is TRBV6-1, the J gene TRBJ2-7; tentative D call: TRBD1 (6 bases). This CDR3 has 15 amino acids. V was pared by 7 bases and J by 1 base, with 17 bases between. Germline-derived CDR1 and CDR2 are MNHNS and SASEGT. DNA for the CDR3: TGTGCCAGCAAATTCTCGACAGGCAGGTCCTACGAGCAGTACGTC. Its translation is CASKFSTGRSYEQYV.

The CDR3 DNA is TGTGCCAGCAGCTCACCCCCTGGCAGGCCGCTCACCGGGGAGCTGTTTTTT. It translates to CASSSPPGRPLTGELFF. J is TRBJ2-2 and V is TRBV7-9; unclear D gene. Germline V gene data show CDR1 as SEHNR and CDR2 as FQNEAQ (reference sequence). V was shortened by 4 bases and J by 4 bases, with 19 bases between the two germline ends. The CDR3 has 17 amino acids.

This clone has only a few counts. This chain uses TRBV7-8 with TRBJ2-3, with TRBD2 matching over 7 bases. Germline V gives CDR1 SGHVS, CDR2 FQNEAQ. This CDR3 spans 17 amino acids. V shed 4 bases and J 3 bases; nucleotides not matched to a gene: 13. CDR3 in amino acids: CASSSTTSWRETDTQYF. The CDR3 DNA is TGTGCCAGCAGCTCGACGACTAGCTGGAGGGAGACAGATACGCAGTATTTT. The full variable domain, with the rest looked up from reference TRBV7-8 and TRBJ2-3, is GAGVSQSPRYKVAKRGQDVALRCDPISGHVSLFWYQQALGQGPEFLTYFQNEAQLDKSGLPSDRFFAERPEGSVSTLKIQRTQQEDSAVYLCASSSTTSWRETDTQYFGPGTRLTVL.

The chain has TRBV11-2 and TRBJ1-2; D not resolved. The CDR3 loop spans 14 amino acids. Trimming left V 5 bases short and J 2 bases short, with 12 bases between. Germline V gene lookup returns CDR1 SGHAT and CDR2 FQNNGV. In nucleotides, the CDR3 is TGTGCCAGCAGCACCGCGGGAGACAACTATGGCTACACCTTC. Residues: CASSTAGDNYGYTF.

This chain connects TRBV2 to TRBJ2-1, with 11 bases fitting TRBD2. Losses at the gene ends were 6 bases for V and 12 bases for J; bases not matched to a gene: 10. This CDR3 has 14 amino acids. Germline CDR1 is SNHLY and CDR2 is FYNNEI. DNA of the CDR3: TGTGCCAGCAGGATGGGACTAGCGGAAGTAGGGCAGTTCTTC. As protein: CASRMGLAEVGQFF.

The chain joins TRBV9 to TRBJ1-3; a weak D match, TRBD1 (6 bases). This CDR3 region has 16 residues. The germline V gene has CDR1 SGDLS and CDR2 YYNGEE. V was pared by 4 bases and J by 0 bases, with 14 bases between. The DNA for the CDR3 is TGTGCCAGCAGCATAAACCGGGACACCTCTGGAAACACCATATATTTT. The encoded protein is CASSINRDTSGNTIYF.

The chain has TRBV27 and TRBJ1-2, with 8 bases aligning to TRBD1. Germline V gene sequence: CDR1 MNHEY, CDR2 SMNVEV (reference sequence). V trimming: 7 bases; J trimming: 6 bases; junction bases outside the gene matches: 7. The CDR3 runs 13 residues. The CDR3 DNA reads TGTGCCAGCACTCGACAGGGGTTGGATGGCTACACCTTC. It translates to CASTRQGLDGYTF.

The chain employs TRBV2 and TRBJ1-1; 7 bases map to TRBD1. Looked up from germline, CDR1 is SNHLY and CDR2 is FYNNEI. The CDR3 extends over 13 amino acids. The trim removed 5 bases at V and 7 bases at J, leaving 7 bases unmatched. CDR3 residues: CASSIGQVREAFF. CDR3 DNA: TGTGCCAGCAGTATAGGACAGGTACGTGAAGCTTTCTTT.

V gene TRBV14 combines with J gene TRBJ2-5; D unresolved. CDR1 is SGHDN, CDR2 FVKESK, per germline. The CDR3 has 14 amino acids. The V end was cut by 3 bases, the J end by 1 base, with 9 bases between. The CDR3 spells CASSHPLLQETQYF. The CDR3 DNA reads TGTGCCAGCAGCCACCCACTACTCCAAGAGACCCAGTACTTC.

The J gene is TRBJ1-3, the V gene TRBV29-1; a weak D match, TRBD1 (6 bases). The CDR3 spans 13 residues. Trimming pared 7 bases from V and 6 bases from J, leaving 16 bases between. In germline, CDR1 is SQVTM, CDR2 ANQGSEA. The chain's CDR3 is CSGSRGGENTIYF. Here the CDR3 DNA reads TGCAGCGGGAGCAGGGGTGGTGAAAACACCATATATTTT.

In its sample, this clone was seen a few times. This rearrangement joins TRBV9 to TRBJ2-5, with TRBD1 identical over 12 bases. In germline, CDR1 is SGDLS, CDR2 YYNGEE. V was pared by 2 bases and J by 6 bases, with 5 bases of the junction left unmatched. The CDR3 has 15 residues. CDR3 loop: CASSVAGTGGQTQYF. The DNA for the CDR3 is TGTGCCAGCAGCGTCGCAGGGACAGGGGGCCAGACCCAGTACTTC.

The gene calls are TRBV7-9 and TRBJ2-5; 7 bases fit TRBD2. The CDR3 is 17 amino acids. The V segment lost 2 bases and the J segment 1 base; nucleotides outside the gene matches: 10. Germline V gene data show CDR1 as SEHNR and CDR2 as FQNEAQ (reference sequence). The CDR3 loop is CASSLTLASGLQETQYF. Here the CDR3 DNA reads TGTGCCAGCAGCTTAACGTTGGCTAGCGGCCTCCAAGAGACCCAGTACTTC.

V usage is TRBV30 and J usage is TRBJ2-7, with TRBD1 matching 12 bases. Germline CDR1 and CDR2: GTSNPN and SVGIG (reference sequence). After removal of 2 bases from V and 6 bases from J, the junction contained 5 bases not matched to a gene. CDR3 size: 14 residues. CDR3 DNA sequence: TGTGCCTGGAGTCGGGACAGGGGGCGGACCGAGCAGTACTTC. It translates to CAWSRDRGRTEQYF.

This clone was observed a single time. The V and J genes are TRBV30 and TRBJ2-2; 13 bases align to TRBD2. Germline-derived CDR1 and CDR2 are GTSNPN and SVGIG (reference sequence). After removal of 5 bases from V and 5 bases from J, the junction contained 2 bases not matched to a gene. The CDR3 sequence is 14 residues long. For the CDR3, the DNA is TGTGCCTGGGGGGGACTAGCGGGGACCGGGGAGCTGTTTTTT. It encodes CAWGGLAGTGELFF.

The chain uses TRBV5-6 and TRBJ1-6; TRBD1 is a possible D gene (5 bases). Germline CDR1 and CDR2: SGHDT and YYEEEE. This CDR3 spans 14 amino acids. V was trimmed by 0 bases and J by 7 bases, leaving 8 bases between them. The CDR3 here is CASSLAGLNSPLHF. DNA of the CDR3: TGTGCCAGCAGCTTGGCAGGGCTCAATTCACCCCTCCACTTT.

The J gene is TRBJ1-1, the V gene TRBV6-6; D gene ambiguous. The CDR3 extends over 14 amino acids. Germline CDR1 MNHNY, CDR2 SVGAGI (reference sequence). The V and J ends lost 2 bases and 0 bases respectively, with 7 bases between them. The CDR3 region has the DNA TGTGCCAGCAGTTACAGCCGGTTGAACACTGAAGCTTTCTTT. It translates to CASSYSRLNTEAFF.

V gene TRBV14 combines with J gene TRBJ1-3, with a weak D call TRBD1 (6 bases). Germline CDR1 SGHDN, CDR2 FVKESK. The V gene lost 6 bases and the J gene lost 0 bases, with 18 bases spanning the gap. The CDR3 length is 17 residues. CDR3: CASSKGGITDSGNTIYF. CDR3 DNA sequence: TGTGCCAGCAGTAAAGGGGGAATTACCGACTCTGGAAACACCATATATTTT.

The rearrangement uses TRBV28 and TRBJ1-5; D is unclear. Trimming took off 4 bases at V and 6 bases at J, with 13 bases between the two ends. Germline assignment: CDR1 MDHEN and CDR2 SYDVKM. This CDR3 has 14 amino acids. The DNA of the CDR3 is TGTGCCAGCAGTTACCGGGGTCCCAGTCAGCCCCAGCATTTT. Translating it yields CASSYRGPSQPQHF.

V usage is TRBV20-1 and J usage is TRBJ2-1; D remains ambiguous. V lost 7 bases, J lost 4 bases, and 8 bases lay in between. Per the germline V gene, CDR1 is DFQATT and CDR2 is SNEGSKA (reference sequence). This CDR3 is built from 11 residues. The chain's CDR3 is CSGEEYNEQFF. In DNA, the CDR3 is TGCAGTGGCGAGGAGTACAATGAGCAGTTCTTC.

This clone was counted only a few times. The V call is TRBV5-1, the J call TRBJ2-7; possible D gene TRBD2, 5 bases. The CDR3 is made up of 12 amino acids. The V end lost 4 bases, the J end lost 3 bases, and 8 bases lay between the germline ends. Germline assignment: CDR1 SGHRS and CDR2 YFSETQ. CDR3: CASSETNYEQYF. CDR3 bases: TGCGCCAGCAGCGAGACTAACTACGAGCAGTACTTC.

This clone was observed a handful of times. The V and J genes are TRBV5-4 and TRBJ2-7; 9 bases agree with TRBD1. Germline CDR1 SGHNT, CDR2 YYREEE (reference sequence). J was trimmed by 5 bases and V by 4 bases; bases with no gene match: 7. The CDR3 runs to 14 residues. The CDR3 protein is CASSVRGTGNEQYF. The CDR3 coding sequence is TGTGCCAGCAGCGTCCGAGGGACAGGGAACGAGCAGTACTTC.

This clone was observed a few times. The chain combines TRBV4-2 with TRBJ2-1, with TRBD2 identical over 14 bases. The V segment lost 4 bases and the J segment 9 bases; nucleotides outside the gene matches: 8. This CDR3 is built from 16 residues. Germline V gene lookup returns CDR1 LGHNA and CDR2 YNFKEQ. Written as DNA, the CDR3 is TGTGCCAGCAGCCCCCCGACTAGCGGGAGGGAGGGTGAGCAGTTCTTC. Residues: CASSPPTSGREGEQFF.

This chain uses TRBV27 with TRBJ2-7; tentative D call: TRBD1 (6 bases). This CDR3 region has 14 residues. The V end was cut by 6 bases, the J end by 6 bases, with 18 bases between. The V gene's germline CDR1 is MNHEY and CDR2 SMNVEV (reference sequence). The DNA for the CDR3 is TGTGCCAGCAGGAACGCAGGGGTTAGAGGCGAGCAGTACTTC. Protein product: CASRNAGVRGEQYF.